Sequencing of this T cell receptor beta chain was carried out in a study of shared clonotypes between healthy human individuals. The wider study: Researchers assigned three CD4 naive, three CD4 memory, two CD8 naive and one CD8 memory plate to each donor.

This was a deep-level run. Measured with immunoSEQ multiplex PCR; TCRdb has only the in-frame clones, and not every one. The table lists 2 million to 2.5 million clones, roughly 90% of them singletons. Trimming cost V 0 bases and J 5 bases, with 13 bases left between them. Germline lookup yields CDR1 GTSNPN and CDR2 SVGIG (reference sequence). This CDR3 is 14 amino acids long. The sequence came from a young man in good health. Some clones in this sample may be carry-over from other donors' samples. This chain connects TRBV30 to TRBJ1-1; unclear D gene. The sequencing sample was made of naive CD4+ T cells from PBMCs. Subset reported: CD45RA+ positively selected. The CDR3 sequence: CAWSVRGIGTEAFF. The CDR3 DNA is TGTGCCTGGAGTGTAAGAGGTATTGGGACTGAAGCTTTCTTT.